This T cell receptor (beta chain) was documented in a study of T cells in Graves' hyperthyroidism and ophthalmopathy. Whole-study results and caveats: Blood also contained most expanded thyroid clonotypes above 0.001. Ophthalmopathy, which appeared later, was predicted by the model a median about 6 months before onset. Separation of ophthalmopathy from stable hyperthyroidism was achieved by a 13 V-J model.

Each diagnosis was grounded in clinical symptoms, serum thyroxine and TRAb, thyroid ultrasound, and orbital computed tomography. The investigators amplified TCR beta CDR3 regions from RNA transcripts. The primer set for the first-round RT-PCR of the TCR CDR3 was HTBI. MiXCR was run by TCRdb on the multiplex PCR reads, yielding one entry per CDR3 protein. The sample includes roughly 510,000 distinct CDR3 sequences, 40% to 50% of them seen just once. This CDR3 is built from 13 residues. Germline V CDR1 and CDR2: LGHDT, YNNKEL (reference sequence). Trimming pared 0 bases from V and 7 bases from J, leaving 9 bases between. This clonotype was seen repeatedly, ten times or more. Its antigen is unidentified.

This chain uses TRBV3-1 with TRBJ1-2, with D uncertain. The sample consisted of peripheral blood or thyroid tissue (not recorded which). The receptor was isolated from an adult woman with Graves' disease, either hyperthyroidism or ophthalmopathy (not recorded which). The CDR3 protein is CASSQEAGSGYTF. CDR3 coding DNA: TGTGCCAGCAGCCAAGAAGCAGGTAGTGGCTACACCTTC.